These 20 T cell receptor beta chains were all obtained from the same sample, sequenced in a study of identifying expanded T cells in peripheral blood. Profiled with immunoSEQ multiplex PCR; TCRdb holds only in-frame clones, not every one. The sample lists 84,000 or so clones; roughly 90% were seen once. The sample taken for sequencing was blood. Receptor source: a person aged 18 to 75 in good health.

This sequence joins TRBV4-3 and TRBJ2-7, with a tentative D call TRBD1 (6 bases). Deletions cut 0 bases from V and 0 bases from J, with 12 bases between. This CDR3 comprises 16 residues. Germline assignment: CDR1 LGHNA and CDR2 YSLEER. This chain's CDR3 is CASSQEDSTSSYEQYF. The CDR3 DNA sequence: TGCGCCAGCAGCCAAGAGGACAGCACAAGCTCCTACGAGCAGTACTTC.

CDR3 nucleotides: TGTGCCAGCAGTTATGCTAGGTCCCACGAGCAGTACTTC. It yields the protein CASSYARSHEQYF. The rearrangement uses TRBV6-5 and TRBJ2-7, with unresolved D. Germline CDR1 is MNHEY and CDR2 is SVGAGI. The CDR3 covers 13 residues. The V gene lost 3 bases and the J gene lost 5 bases, with 11 bases spanning the gap.

The chain is built from TRBV7-6 and TRBJ2-7; 13 positions match TRBD2. Germline V CDR1 and CDR2: SGHVS, FNYEAQ. V shed 1 base and J 2 bases; nucleotides not matched to a gene: 2. CDR3 length: 16 residues. The chain's CDR3 is CASSLDGLAGAYEQYF. CDR3 bases: TGTGCCAGCAGCTTAGACGGACTAGCGGGAGCCTACGAGCAGTACTTC.

This clone appeared a single time. This sequence joins TRBV2 and TRBJ1-6, with a possible D match to TRBD1 (5 bases). CDR3 length: 15 amino acids. V gave up 3 bases and J gave up 8 bases, with 14 bases separating them. Germline CDR1 is SNHLY and CDR2 is FYNNEI. As DNA, the CDR3 is TGTGCCAGCAGTGATAGTCCAGGGCTGCATTCACCCCTCCACTTT. Translation: CASSDSPGLHSPLHF.

This clone was observed a few times. The CDR3 reads CASSTEGTGLQPQHF. The CDR3 DNA sequence: TGTGCCAGCAGTACAGAGGGGACAGGGCTACAGCCCCAGCATTTT. V is TRBV28 and J is TRBJ1-5; 9 bases are shared with TRBD1. The J segment lost 7 bases and the V segment lost 5 bases, leaving 9 bases of the junction unmatched. The germline V gene has CDR1 MDHEN and CDR2 SYDVKM. This CDR3 contains 15 residues.

The gene calls are TRBV5-6 and TRBJ2-4; no clear D gene. The CDR3 consists of 14 residues. Looked up from germline, CDR1 is SGHDT and CDR2 is YYEEEE. V was pared by 5 bases and J by 0 bases, with 9 bases between. The CDR3 DNA is TGTGCCAGCAGATTAGGAGTAGCCAAAAACATTCAGTACTTC. Translating gives CASRLGVAKNIQYF.

The chain couples TRBV5-1 to TRBJ2-3; D call uncertain. Trimming cost V 4 bases and J 3 bases, with 12 bases left between them. CDR3 size: 14 residues. Germline CDR1 SGHRS, CDR2 YFSETQ. CDR3: CASSETLWTDTQYF. The CDR3 DNA reads as TGCGCCAGCAGCGAAACTTTGTGGACAGATACGCAGTATTTT. Using reference TRBV5-1 and TRBJ2-3 for the parts outside the CDR3, the full variable domain is KAGVTQTPRYLIKTRGQQVTLSCSPISGHRSVSWYQQTPGQGLQFLFEYFSETQRNKGNFPGRFSGRQFSNSRSEMNVSTLELGDSALYLCASSETLWTDTQYFGPGTRLTVL.

This rearrangement joins TRBV15 to TRBJ2-3; 15 bases agree with TRBD2. The CDR3 has 19 residues. The junction had 9 bases not matched to a gene; V was cut back by 5 bases and J by 0 bases. Germline V CDR1 and CDR2: LNHNV, YYDKDF (reference sequence). Here the CDR3 DNA reads TGTGCCACCAGCGGGTGGACTAGCGGGGGGGCCCTAAGCACAGATACGCAGTATTTT. As protein: CATSGWTSGGALSTDTQYF.

This chain connects TRBV6-6 to TRBJ2-7, with D maybe TRBD1 (6 bases). CDR1 MNHNY and CDR2 SVGAGI come from the germline V gene (reference sequence). Deletions cut 6 bases from V and 2 bases from J, with 17 bases between. The CDR3 contains 15 residues. CDR3 nucleotides: TGTGCCAGCAGCCCCTGGGACACCAGCCCCTACGAGCAGTACTTC. Its translation: CASSPWDTSPYEQYF.

This clone is a singleton in its sample. The rearrangement uses TRBV9 and TRBJ1-2; 8 nucleotides match TRBD1. Trimming removed 2 bases from V and 2 bases from J; junction bases left unmatched: 8. This CDR3 contains 16 residues. Germline-derived CDR1 and CDR2 are SGDLS and YYNGEE. The CDR3 nucleotides are TGTGCCAGCAGCGTGGGACGTGGGGACAGGAACTATGGCTACACCTTC. Translated: CASSVGRGDRNYGYTF. Looking up the rest from reference TRBV9 and TRBJ1-2 gives the full variable domain: DSGVTQTPKHLITATGQRVTLRCSPRSGDLSVYWYQQSLDQGLQFLIQYYNGEERAKGNILERFSAQQFPDLHSELNLSSLELGDSALYFCASSVGRGDRNYGYTFGSGTRLTVV.

Notes on this clone: The DNA is omitted, as the CDR3 cannot be located on it reliably, and the CDR3 follows TCRdb's listing. This chain connects TRBV30 to TRBJ1-1; the table gives TRBD1 as D, unverified against the DNA. The CDR3 totals 14 residues, both ends included. CDR1 is GTSNPN and CDR2 is SVGIG in the germline V gene (reference sequence). CDR3 sequence: CAWRGGGFGVGTFF.

The chain combines TRBV5-1 with TRBJ1-5; D not certain. This CDR3 is built from 15 residues. V shed 1 base and J shed 0 bases, with 8 bases lying between them. CDR1 and CDR2 (germline): SGHRS, YFSETQ. DNA for the CDR3: TGCGCCAGCAGCTTGTTGTCTGGTAGCAATCAGCCCCAGCATTTT. This codes for CASSLLSGSNQPQHF.

This chain uses TRBV30 with TRBJ1-2, with 9 positions matching TRBD1. The CDR3 loop spans 14 amino acids. The germline CDR1 and CDR2 sequences are GTSNPN and SVGIG (reference sequence). The junction had 7 bases not matched to a gene; V was cut back by 2 bases and J by 6 bases. The CDR3 DNA reads as TGTGCCTGGAGTCCACAGGGGGCCTTCGATGGCTACACCTTC. It encodes CAWSPQGAFDGYTF.

This chain connects TRBV11-1 to TRBJ2-1, with TRBD2 identical over 8 bases. Germline assignment: CDR1 SGHAT and CDR2 FQDESV (reference sequence). The CDR3 runs to 16 residues. The junction had 4 bases not matched to a gene; V was cut back by 3 bases and J by 0 bases. In nucleotides, the CDR3 is TGTGCCAGCAGCTTGTCGGGAGGGCCCTCCTACAATGAGCAGTTCTTC. This encodes CASSLSGGPSYNEQFF.

The rearrangement links TRBV4-1 to TRBJ1-3, with no clear D. V shed 4 bases and J shed 4 bases, with 8 bases lying between them. The CDR3 runs to 13 residues. Germline CDR1 is MGHRA and CDR2 is YSYEKL. The CDR3 bases are TGCGCCAGCAGCCGAGGGTCAGGAAACACCATATATTTT. It specifies CASSRGSGNTIYF.

The rearrangement joins TRBV4-1 to TRBJ2-7; D is uncertain. The CDR3 totals 13 residues. V was pared by 4 bases and J by 1 base, with 8 bases between. Germline V lookup: CDR1 MGHRA, CDR2 YSYEKL. The DNA for the CDR3 is TGCGCCAGCAGCCCCGGGCCGTCCTACGAGCAGTACTTC. Its translation: CASSPGPSYEQYF.

The V call is TRBV7-9, the J call TRBJ1-4; 8 nucleotides agree with TRBD1. The CDR3 has 14 residues. CDR1 SEHNR and CDR2 FQNEAQ come from the germline V gene (reference sequence). Trimming cost V 5 bases and J 8 bases; bases outside gene matches: 7. The CDR3 region has the DNA TGTGCCAGCAGCACCGCGGGACAGGCCGAAAAACTGTTTTTT. It translates to CASSTAGQAEKLFF.

DNA of the CDR3: TGTGCCAGCAGCGCGGGGGCCTTGGAGCAGTTCTTC. Translated: CASSAGALEQFF. J is TRBJ2-1 and V is TRBV7-9, with D perhaps TRBD2 (7 bases). V dropped 5 bases and J dropped 10 bases, with 12 bases sitting between them. CDR1 is SEHNR and CDR2 is FQNEAQ in the germline V gene (reference sequence). The CDR3 loop spans 12 amino acids. Supplemented by reference TRBV7-9 and TRBJ2-1, the full variable domain reads DTGVSQNPRHKITKRGQNVTFRCDPISEHNRLYWYRQTLGQGPEFLTYFQNEAQLEKSRLLSDRFSAERPKGSFSTLEIQRTEQGDSAMYLCASSAGALEQFFGPGTRLTVL.

Only one count was recorded for this clone. The chain is built from TRBV29-1 and TRBJ1-1, with TRBD1 matching over 7 bases. CDR1 SQVTM and CDR2 ANQGSEA come from the germline V gene. V trimming: 4 bases; J trimming: 6 bases; junction bases outside the gene matches: 5. The CDR3 runs to 12 residues. The CDR3 spells CSVATGASEAFF. CDR3 sequence (DNA): TGCAGCGTTGCCACAGGGGCTTCTGAAGCTTTCTTT.

The chain links TRBV5-4 to TRBJ2-7, with D perhaps TRBD1 (6 bases). The germline V and J ends were trimmed by 4 bases and 7 bases, with 24 bases remaining between them. Germline CDR1 is SGHNT and CDR2 is YYREEE (reference sequence). This CDR3 comprises 16 residues. CDR3 loop: CASSPDRRGSAGEQYF. In DNA, the CDR3 is TGTGCCAGCAGCCCCGATCGCAGGGGAAGCGCGGGTGAGCAGTACTTC.